A selection of T cell receptor beta chains follows, all from one sample in a study of blood T cell repertoires in COVID-19. Sequenced by immunoSEQ multiplex PCR; TCRdb stores in-frame clones only, minus some. This table holds over 45,000 clones, approximately 86% found once. Sequenced material: peripheral blood. The receptor set was obtained from a man aged 35-49 years with COVID-19, enrolled during active disease. CDR3s include the opening cysteine and the closing phenylalanine or tryptophan. Fields, in order: D gene, V gene, J gene, CDR3 DNA, CDR3 protein. A D gene is named only where the DNA matches it firmly.

NA	TRBV12-3/TRBV12-4	TRBJ1-5	TGTGCCAGCAGTTTTCCGGGTCAGCCCCAGCATTTT	CASSFPGQPQHF
TRBD2	TRBV3-1/TRBV3-2	TRBJ2-5	TGTGCCAGCAGCCAATCGTTAGCGGGGGGACGTGAGACCCAGTACTTC	CASSQSLAGGRETQYF
TRBD1	TRBV6-6	TRBJ1-1	TGTGCCAGCAACCCGGGACAGGGGAACACTGAAGCTTTCTTT	CASNPGQGNTEAFF
NA	TRBV14	TRBJ1-6	TGTGCCAGCAGCGGGGCTGCCAATTCACCCCTCCACTTT	CASSGAANSPLHF
NA	TRBV28	TRBJ1-4	TGTGCCAGCAAGCCCACTAATGAAAAACTGTTTTTT	CASKPTNEKLFF
TRBD2	TRBV29-1	TRBJ2-3	TGCAGCGTTGAAGATATCGGGGGGGCCACAGATACGCAGTATTTT	CSVEDIGGATDTQYF
NA	TRBV13	TRBJ2-1	TGTGCCAGCAGCTTAGGTCGAGTAGAGCGGGCCCACAATGAGCAGTTCTTC	CASSLGRVERAHNEQFF
TRBD2	TRBV28	TRBJ2-7	TGTGCCAGCAGTTTCCAGGGTCCTAGCGGCGCCTACGAGCAGTACTTC	CASSFQGPSGAYEQYF
NA	TRBV6-1	TRBJ1-3	TGTGCCAGCAGTGACCCATTCTCTGGAAACACCATATATTTT	CASSDPFSGNTIYF
TRBD2	TRBV3-1/TRBV3-2	TRBJ2-5	TGTGCCAGCAGCCAAGCTAGCGGACCTCAAGAGACCCAGTACTTC	CASSQASGPQETQYF
NA	TRBV19	TRBJ1-1	TGTGCCAGTAGTATAGATCGCAGGGCTGAAGCTTTCTTT	CASSIDRRAEAFF
NA	TRBV4-1	TRBJ1-3	TGCGCCAGCAGCCAAGAGGGGCAGAGCTCTGGAAACACCATATATTTT	CASSQEGQSSGNTIYF
NA	TRBV12-3/TRBV12-4	TRBJ1-1	TGTGCCAGCAGTTTAAGGGCGGGGACTTTCTTT	CASSLRAGTFF
NA	TRBV13	TRBJ2-7	TGTGCCAGCAGCCTCAGGGGCACCTACGAGCAGTACTTC	CASSLRGTYEQYF
NA	TRBV6-1	TRBJ1-2	TGTGCCAGCAGTGAAGCGGCGGGACATGGCTACACCTTC	CASSEAAGHGYTF